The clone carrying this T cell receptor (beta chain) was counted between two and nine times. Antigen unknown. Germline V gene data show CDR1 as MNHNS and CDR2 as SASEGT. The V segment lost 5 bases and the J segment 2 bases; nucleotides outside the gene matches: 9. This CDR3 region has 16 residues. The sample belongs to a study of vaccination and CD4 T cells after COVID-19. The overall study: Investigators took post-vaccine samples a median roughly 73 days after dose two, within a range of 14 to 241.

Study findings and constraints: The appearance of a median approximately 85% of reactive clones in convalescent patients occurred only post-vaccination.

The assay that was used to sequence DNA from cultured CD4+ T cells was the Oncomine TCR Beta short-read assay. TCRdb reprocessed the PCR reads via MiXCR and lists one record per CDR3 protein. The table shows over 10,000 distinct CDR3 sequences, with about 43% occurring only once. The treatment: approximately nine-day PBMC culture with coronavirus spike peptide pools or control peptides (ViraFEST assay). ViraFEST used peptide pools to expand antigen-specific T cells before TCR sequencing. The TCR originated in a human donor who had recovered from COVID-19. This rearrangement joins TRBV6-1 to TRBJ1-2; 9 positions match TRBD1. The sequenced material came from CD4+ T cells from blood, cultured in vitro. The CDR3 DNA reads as TGTGCCAGCAGTCCTCGTCCCGGGACAGGGAACTATGGCTACACCTTC. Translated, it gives CASSPRPGTGNYGYTF.